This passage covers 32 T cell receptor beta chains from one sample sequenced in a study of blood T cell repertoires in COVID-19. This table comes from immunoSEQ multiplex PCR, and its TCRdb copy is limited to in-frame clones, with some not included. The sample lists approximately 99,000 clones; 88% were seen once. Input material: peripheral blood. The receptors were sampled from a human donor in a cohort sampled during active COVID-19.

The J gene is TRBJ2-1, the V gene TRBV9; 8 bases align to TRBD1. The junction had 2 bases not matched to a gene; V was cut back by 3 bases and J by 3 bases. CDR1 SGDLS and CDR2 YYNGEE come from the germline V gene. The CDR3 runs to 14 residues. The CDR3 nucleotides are TGTGCCAGCAGCGCGGACAGGGTCTACAATGAGCAGTTCTTC. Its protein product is CASSADRVYNEQFF.

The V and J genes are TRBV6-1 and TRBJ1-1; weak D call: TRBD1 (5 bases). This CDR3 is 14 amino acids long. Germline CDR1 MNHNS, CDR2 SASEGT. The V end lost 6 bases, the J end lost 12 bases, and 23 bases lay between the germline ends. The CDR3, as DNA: TGTGCCAGCAGCGACCCAGGGCAGGGTGGAAGGACTTTCTTT. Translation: CASSDPGQGGRTFF.

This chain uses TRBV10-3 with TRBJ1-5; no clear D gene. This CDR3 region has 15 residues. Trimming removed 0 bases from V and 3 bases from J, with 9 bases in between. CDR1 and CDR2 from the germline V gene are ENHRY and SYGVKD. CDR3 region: CAISESGELNQPQHF. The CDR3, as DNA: TGTGCCATCAGTGAGTCCGGGGAGCTCAATCAGCCCCAGCATTTT.

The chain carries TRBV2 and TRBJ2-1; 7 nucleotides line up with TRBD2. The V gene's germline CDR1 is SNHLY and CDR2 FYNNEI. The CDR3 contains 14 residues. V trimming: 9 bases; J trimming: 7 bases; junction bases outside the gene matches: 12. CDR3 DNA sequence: TGTGCCAGGGGGGGGGTGGGTAGCGGGAATGAGCAGTTCTTC. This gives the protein CARGGVGSGNEQFF.

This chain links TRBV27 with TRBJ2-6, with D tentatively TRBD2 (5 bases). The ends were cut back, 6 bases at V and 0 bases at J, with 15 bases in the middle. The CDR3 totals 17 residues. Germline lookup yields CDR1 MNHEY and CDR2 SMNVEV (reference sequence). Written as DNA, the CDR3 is TGTGCCAGCAGCCGAGGACCGCGGGCCTCTGGGGCCAACGTCCTGACTTTC. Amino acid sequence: CASSRGPRASGANVLTF.

This chain's CDR3 is CASAGTGIPYEQYF. The CDR3 bases are TGTGCCTCAGCCGGGACAGGGATCCCCTACGAGCAGTACTTC. The chain carries TRBV10-3 and TRBJ2-7; 9 bases map to TRBD1. CDR3 length: 14 amino acids. Trimming cost V 11 bases and J 2 bases; bases outside gene matches: 10. Germline CDR1 ENHRY, CDR2 SYGVKD.

This chain's CDR3 is CASSRGLAGGPGKNIQYF. CDR3 DNA sequence: TGTGCCAGCAGCCGGGGACTAGCGGGGGGGCCGGGCAAAAACATTCAGTACTTC. The rearrangement uses TRBV3-1 (or the pseudogene TRBV3-2) and TRBJ2-4; TRBD2 agrees at 16 bases. CDR3 size: 18 residues. Looked up from germline, CDR1 is LGHDT and CDR2 is YNNKEL (reference sequence). V dropped 4 bases and J dropped 3; count of bases not matched to a gene: 6.

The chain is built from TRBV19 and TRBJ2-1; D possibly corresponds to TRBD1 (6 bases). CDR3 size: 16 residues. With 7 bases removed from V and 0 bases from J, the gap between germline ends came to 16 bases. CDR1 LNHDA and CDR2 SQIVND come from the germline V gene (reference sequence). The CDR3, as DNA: TGTGCCAGTAACCGACAGGCAACCAGCTCCTACAATGAGCAGTTCTTC. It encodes CASNRQATSSYNEQFF.

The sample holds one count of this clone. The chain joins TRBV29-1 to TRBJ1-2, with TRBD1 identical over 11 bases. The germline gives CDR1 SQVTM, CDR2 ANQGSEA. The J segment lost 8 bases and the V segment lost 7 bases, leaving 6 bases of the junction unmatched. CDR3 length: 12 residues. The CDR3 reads CSAEGQGEGYTF. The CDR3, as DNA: TGCAGCGCCGAGGGACAGGGGGAGGGCTACACCTTC. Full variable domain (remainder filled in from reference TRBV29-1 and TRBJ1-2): SAVISQKPSRDICQRGTSLTIQCQVDSQVTMMFWYRQQPGQSLTLIATANQGSEATYESGFVIDKFPISRPNLTFSTLTVSNMSPEDSSIYLCSAEGQGEGYTFGSGTRLTVV.

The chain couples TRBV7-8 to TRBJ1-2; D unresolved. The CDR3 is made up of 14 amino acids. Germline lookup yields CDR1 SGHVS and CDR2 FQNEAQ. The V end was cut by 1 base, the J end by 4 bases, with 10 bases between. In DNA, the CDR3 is TGTGCCAGCAGCTTAGTAGCAACCTCCTATGGCTACACCTTC. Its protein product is CASSLVATSYGYTF.

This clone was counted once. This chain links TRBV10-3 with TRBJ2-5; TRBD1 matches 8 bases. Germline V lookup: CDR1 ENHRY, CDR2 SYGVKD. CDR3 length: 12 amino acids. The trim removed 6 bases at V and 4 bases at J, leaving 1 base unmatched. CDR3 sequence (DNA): TGTGCCATCAGCACAGGGGGAGAGACCCAGTACTTC. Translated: CAISTGGETQYF.

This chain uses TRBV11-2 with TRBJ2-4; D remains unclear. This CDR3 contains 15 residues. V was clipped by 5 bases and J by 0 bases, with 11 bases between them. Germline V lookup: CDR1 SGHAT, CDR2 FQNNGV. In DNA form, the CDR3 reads TGTGCCAGCAGCCGTCTAGGCATAGCCAAAAACATTCAGTACTTC. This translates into CASSRLGIAKNIQYF.

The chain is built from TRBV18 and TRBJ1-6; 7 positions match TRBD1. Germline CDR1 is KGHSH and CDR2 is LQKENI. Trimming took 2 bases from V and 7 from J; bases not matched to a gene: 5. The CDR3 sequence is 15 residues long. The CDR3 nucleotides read TGTGCCAGCTCACCAAGTGAACAGGGGAATTCACCCCTCCACTTT. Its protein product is CASSPSEQGNSPLHF. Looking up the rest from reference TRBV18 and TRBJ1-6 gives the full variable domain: NAGVMQNPRHLVRRRGQEARLRCSPMKGHSHVYWYRQLPEEGLKFMVYLQKENIIDESGMPKERFSAEFPKEGPSILRIQQVVRGDSAAYFCASSPSEQGNSPLHFGNGTRLTVT.

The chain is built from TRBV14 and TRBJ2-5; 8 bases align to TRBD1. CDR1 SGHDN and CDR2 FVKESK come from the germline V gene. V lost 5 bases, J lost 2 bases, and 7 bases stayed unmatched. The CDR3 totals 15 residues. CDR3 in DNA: TGTGCCAGCAGCGTCACCAGGGGGCGGCAAGAGACCCAGTACTTC. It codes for CASSVTRGRQETQYF.

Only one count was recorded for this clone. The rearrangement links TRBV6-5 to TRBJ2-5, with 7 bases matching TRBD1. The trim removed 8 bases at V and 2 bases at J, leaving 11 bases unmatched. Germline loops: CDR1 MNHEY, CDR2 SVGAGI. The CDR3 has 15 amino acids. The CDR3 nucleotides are TGTGCCAGCGATGCTTTACAGGGGTTACAAGAGACCCAGTACTTC. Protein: CASDALQGLQETQYF.

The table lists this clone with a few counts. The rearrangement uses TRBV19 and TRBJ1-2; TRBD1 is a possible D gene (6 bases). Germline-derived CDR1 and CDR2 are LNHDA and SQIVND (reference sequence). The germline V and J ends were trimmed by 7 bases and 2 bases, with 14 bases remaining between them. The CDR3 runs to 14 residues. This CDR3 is CASTKGDKNYGYTF. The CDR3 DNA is TGTGCCAGTACTAAAGGGGACAAGAACTATGGCTACACCTTC.

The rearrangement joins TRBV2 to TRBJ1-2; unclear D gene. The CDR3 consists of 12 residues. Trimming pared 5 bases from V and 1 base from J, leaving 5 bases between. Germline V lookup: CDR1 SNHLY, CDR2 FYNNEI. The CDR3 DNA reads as TGTGCCAGCAGTACAGATAACTATGGCTACACCTTC. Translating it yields CASSTDNYGYTF.

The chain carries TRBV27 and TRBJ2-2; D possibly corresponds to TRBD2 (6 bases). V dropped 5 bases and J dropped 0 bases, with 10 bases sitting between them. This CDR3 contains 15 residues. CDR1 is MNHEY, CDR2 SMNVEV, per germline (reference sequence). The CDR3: CASSEAGPNTGELFF. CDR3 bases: TGTGCCAGCAGTGAAGCGGGCCCGAACACCGGGGAGCTGTTTTTT.

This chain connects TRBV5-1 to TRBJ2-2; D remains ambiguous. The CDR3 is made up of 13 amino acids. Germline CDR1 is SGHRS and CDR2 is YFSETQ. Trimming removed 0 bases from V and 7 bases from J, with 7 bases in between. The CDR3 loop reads CASSLETGGELFF. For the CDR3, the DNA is TGCGCCAGCAGCTTGGAAACGGGCGGGGAGCTGTTTTTT.

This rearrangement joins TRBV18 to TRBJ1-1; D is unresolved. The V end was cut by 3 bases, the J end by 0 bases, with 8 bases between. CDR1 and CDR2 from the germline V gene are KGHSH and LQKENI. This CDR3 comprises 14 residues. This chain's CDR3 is CASSPLSVNTEAFF. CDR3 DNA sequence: TGTGCCAGCTCACCGCTTAGTGTGAACACTGAAGCTTTCTTT.

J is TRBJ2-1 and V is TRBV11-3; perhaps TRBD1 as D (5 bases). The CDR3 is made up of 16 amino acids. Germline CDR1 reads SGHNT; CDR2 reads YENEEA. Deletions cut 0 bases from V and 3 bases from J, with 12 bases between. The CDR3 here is CASSLDGQGGYNEQFF. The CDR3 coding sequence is TGTGCCAGCAGCTTAGATGGGCAGGGTGGCTACAATGAGCAGTTCTTC. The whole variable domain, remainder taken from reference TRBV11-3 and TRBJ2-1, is EAGVVQSPRYKIIEKKQPVAFWCNPISGHNTLYWYLQNLGQGPELLIRYENEEAVDDSQLPKDRFSAERLKGVDSTLKIQPAELGDSAVYLCASSLDGQGGYNEQFFGPGTRLTVL.

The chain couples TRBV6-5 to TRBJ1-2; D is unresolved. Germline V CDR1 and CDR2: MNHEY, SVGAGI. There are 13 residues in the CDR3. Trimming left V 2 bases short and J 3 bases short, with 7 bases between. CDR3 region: CASSYGLDYGYTF. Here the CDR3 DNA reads TGTGCCAGCAGTTACGGGCTCGACTATGGCTACACCTTC.

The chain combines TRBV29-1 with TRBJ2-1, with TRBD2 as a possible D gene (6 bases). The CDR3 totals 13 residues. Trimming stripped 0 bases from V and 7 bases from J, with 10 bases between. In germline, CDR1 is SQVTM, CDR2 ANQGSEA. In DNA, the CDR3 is TGCAGCGTTGAAGAACGGGAGACTAATGAGCAGTTCTTC. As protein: CSVEERETNEQFF.

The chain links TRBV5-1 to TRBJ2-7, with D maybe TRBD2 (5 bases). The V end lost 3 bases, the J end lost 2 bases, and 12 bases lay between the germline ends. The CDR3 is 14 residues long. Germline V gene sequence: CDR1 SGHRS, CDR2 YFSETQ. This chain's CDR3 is CASSYEGTPYEQYF. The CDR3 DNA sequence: TGCGCCAGCAGCTACGAGGGAACTCCCTACGAGCAGTACTTC.

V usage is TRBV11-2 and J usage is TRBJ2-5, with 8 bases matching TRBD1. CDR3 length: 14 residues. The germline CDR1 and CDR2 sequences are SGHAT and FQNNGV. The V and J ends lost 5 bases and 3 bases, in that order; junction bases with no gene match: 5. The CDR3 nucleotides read TGTGCCAGCAGCACCAGACAGGGGAAAGAGACCCAGTACTTC. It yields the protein CASSTRQGKETQYF.

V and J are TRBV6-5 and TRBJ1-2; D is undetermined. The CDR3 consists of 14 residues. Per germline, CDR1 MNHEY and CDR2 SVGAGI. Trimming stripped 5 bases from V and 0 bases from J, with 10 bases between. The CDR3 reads CASSPSGANYGYTF. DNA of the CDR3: TGTGCCAGCAGTCCCTCCGGGGCTAACTATGGCTACACCTTC.

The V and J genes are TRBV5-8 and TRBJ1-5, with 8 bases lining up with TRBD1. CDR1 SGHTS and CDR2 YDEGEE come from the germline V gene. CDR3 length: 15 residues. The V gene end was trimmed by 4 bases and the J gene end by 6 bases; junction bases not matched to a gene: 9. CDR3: CASSGGQGMFQPQHF. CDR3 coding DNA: TGTGCCAGCAGCGGCGGACAGGGCATGTTTCAGCCCCAGCATTTT.

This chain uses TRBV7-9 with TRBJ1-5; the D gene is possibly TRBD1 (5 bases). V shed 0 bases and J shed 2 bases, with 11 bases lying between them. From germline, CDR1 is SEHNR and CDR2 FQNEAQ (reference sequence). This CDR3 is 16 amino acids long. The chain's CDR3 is CASSLADMTGNQPQHF. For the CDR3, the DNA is TGTGCCAGCAGCTTAGCGGACATGACAGGCAATCAGCCCCAGCATTTT.

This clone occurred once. CDR3 DNA: TGTGCCAGCAGCGACCTAGAGGGGGGGCCTGGAGATACGCAGTATTTT. This codes for CASSDLEGGPGDTQYF. J is TRBJ2-3 and V is TRBV9; tentative D call: TRBD2 (7 bases). The CDR3 length is 16 residues. Germline CDR1 is SGDLS and CDR2 is YYNGEE. Trimming shortened V by 3 bases and J by 5 bases, and 19 bases separated the two germline ends.

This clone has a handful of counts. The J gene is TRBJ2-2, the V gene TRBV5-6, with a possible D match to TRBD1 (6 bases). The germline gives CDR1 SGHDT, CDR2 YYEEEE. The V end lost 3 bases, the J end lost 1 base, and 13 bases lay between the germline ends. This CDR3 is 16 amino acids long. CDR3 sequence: CASSYAAQGNTGELFF. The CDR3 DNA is TGTGCCAGCAGCTACGCCGCACAGGGGAACACCGGGGAGCTGTTTTTT. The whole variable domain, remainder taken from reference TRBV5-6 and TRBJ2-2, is DAGVTQSPTHLIKTRGQQVTLRCSPKSGHDTVSWYQQALGQGPQFIFQYYEEEERQRGNFPDRFSGHQFPNYSSELNVNALLLGDSALYLCASSYAAQGNTGELFFGEGSRLTVL.

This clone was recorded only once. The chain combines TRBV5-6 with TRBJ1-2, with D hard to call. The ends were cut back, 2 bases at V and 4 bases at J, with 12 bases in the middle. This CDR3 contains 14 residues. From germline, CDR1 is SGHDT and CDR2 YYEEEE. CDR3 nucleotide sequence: TGTGCCAGCAGCTTCGGAGTTGTGAGCTATGGCTACACCTTC. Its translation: CASSFGVVSYGYTF.

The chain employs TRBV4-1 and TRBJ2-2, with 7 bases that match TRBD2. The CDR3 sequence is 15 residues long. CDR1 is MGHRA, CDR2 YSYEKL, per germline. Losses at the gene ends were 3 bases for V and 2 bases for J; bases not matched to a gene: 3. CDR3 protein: CASSHGTTNTGELFF. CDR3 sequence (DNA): TGCGCCAGCAGCCACGGGACTACCAACACCGGGGAGCTGTTTTTT.